One and the same sample provided the 16 T cell receptor beta chains below, sequenced in a study of shared clonotypes between healthy human individuals. Assay: immunoSEQ multiplex PCR; the TCRdb copy retains only in-frame clones and omits some. The table has about 2 million clones, around 96% seen once. Terminally differentiated effector memory CD45RA+ cells were excluded from the naive CD8 cells, which were CD45RO-negative and positively selected for CCR7. The sequenced sample consisted of naive CD8+ T cells sorted from blood. All receptors derive from a young man in good health.

Written as DNA, the CDR3 is TGTGCCAGCAGCAGGACAGGGGTGCAGTTGGAGACCCAGTACTTC. Translation: CASSRTGVQLETQYF. The chain is built from TRBV5-4 and TRBJ2-5; 9 nucleotides match TRBD1. The germline V gene has CDR1 SGHNT and CDR2 YYREEE (reference sequence). The length of the CDR3 is 15 residues. The V segment lost 4 bases and the J segment 5 bases; nucleotides outside the gene matches: 9.

V and J are TRBV5-1 and TRBJ2-1; maybe TRBD1 (6 bases). The V and J ends lost 6 bases and 8 bases respectively, with 9 bases between them. This CDR3 has 11 amino acids. Germline V lookup: CDR1 SGHRS, CDR2 YFSETQ. This chain's CDR3 is CASKQGDEQFF. In nucleotides, the CDR3 is TGCGCCAGCAAACAGGGTGATGAGCAGTTCTTC.

This rearrangement joins TRBV2 to TRBJ2-5, with D possibly called TRBD1 or TRBD2 (5 bases each). The CDR3 contains 19 residues. Germline V gene lookup returns CDR1 SNHLY and CDR2 FYNNEI. Trimming stripped 5 bases from V and 1 base from J, with 26 bases between. The CDR3 DNA reads TGTGCCAGCAGTCTGGTCCTGGTGGGACCCCCAGACCTCCAAGAGACCCAGTACTTC. Encoded protein: CASSLVLVGPPDLQETQYF.

V and J are TRBV28 and TRBJ2-7; possible D gene TRBD1, 6 bases. The CDR3 is 13 amino acids. CDR1 MDHEN and CDR2 SYDVKM come from the germline V gene. V was shortened by 5 bases and J by 2 bases, with 10 bases between the two germline ends. CDR3 sequence: CASSEGQTYEQYF. The CDR3 DNA reads TGTGCCAGCAGTGAGGGACAAACCTACGAGCAGTACTTC. The whole variable domain, remainder taken from reference TRBV28 and TRBJ2-7, is DVKVTQSSRYLVKRTGEKVFLECVQDMDHENMFWYRQDPGLGLRLIYFSYDVKMKEKGDIPEGYSVSREKKERFSLILESASTNQTSMYLCASSEGQTYEQYFGPGTRLTVT.

V is TRBV11-2 and J is TRBJ2-3; tentatively, D is TRBD2 (5 bases). The CDR3 runs 14 residues. With 2 bases removed from V and 5 bases from J, the gap between germline ends came to 11 bases. Germline loops: CDR1 SGHAT, CDR2 FQNNGV. The CDR3 nucleotides read TGTGCCAGCAGCTTAACTAGTCCCTTAGATACGCAGTATTTT. It yields the protein CASSLTSPLDTQYF.

The rearrangement links TRBV5-1 to TRBJ2-1; D gene ambiguous. The ends were cut back, 0 bases at V and 4 bases at J, with 5 bases in the middle. Germline assignment: CDR1 SGHRS and CDR2 YFSETQ. This CDR3 comprises 13 residues. The DNA of the CDR3 is TGCGCCAGCAGCTTGGCGCAGTACAATGAGCAGTTCTTC. Protein sequence: CASSLAQYNEQFF. Using reference TRBV5-1 and TRBJ2-1 for the parts outside the CDR3, the full variable domain is KAGVTQTPRYLIKTRGQQVTLSCSPISGHRSVSWYQQTPGQGLQFLFEYFSETQRNKGNFPGRFSGRQFSNSRSEMNVSTLELGDSALYLCASSLAQYNEQFFGPGTRLTVL.

This clone came up once. V gene TRBV27 combines with J gene TRBJ1-5; D unresolved. Germline CDR1 is MNHEY and CDR2 is SMNVEV (reference sequence). The CDR3 loop spans 14 amino acids. V shed 5 bases and J shed 9 bases, with 17 bases lying between them. CDR3 region: CASSVVSDIPPQHF. The CDR3 nucleotides read TGTGCCAGCAGTGTTGTTTCTGACATACCGCCCCAGCATTTT.

The chain couples TRBV7-2 to TRBJ2-7; 8 bases are a match to TRBD1. With 5 bases clipped from V and 4 bases from J, the junction kept 10 bases outside the gene matches. Per germline, CDR1 SGHTA and CDR2 FQGNSA. This CDR3 comprises 15 residues. In nucleotides, the CDR3 is TGTGCCAGCAGCACCAATTCCAGGGGGCATTACGAGCAGTACTTC. Protein: CASSTNSRGHYEQYF.

The chain joins TRBV27 to TRBJ2-2; 7 bases agree with TRBD1. The junction had 9 bases not matched to a gene; V was cut back by 5 bases and J by 0 bases. The CDR3 length is 17 residues. Germline V gives CDR1 MNHEY, CDR2 SMNVEV (reference sequence). The CDR3 DNA sequence: TGTGCCAGCAGTCCGCACCCTGACAGGGCGAACACCGGGGAGCTGTTTTTT. Translation gives CASSPHPDRANTGELFF.

This rearrangement joins TRBV5-1 to TRBJ2-1, with 7 bases lining up with TRBD2. Trimming removed 4 bases from V and 4 bases from J; junction bases left unmatched: 8. The CDR3 is 15 residues long. CDR1 is SGHRS, CDR2 YFSETQ, per germline. Here the CDR3 DNA reads TGCGCCAGCAGCGTGACTAGCACAGAATACAATGAGCAGTTCTTC. Its protein product is CASSVTSTEYNEQFF. The variable domain in full, with the rest retrieved from reference TRBV5-1 and TRBJ2-1, is KAGVTQTPRYLIKTRGQQVTLSCSPISGHRSVSWYQQTPGQGLQFLFEYFSETQRNKGNFPGRFSGRQFSNSRSEMNVSTLELGDSALYLCASSVTSTEYNEQFFGPGTRLTVL.

The gene calls are TRBV29-1 and TRBJ2-3; TRBD1 matches 8 bases. Per germline, CDR1 SQVTM and CDR2 ANQGSEA. The CDR3 spans 15 residues. The ends lost 1 base at V and 2 bases at J; junction bases unmatched: 5. CDR3 sequence (DNA): TGCAGCGTTGAAGGGACAGGGAAGGACACAGATACGCAGTATTTT. Translating gives CSVEGTGKDTDTQYF.

This chain joins TRBV4-1 and TRBJ2-2; 9 bases agree with TRBD1. From germline, CDR1 is MGHRA and CDR2 YSYEKL. The CDR3 has 21 amino acids. The V and J ends lost 0 bases and 3 bases, in that order; junction bases with no gene match: 17. The CDR3 loop is CASSQDLGTGYGLGDTGELFF. In DNA, the CDR3 is TGCGCCAGCAGCCAAGATCTAGGGACAGGGTACGGGTTGGGTGACACCGGGGAGCTGTTTTTT.

The chain links TRBV7-9 to TRBJ1-1; D unresolved. Germline V gene sequence: CDR1 SEHNR, CDR2 FQNEAQ (reference sequence). This CDR3 comprises 15 residues. The V and J ends lost 1 base and 1 base respectively, with 10 bases between them. The CDR3 is CASSLVGVPNTEAFF. CDR3 coding DNA: TGTGCCAGCAGCTTAGTTGGGGTTCCGAACACTGAAGCTTTCTTT.

The chain has TRBV12-5 and TRBJ2-7, with 13 bases aligning to TRBD2. Per germline, CDR1 LGHNT and CDR2 FRNRAP. J lost 2 bases, V lost 5 bases, and 9 bases had no gene match. This CDR3 contains 17 residues. The CDR3 here is CASGPRTSGGSAYEQYF. CDR3 nucleotides: TGTGCTAGTGGTCCCAGGACTAGCGGGGGATCGGCCTACGAGCAGTACTTC. Full variable domain (rest looked up from reference TRBV12-5 and TRBJ2-7): DARVTQTPRHKVTEMGQEVTMRCQPILGHNTVFWYRQTMMQGLELLAYFRNRAPLDDSGMPKDRFSAEMPDATLATLKIQPSEPRDSAVYFCASGPRTSGGSAYEQYFGPGTRLTVT.

The J gene is TRBJ1-2, the V gene TRBV6-5; tentative D call: TRBD1 (5 bases). Looked up from germline, CDR1 is MNHEY and CDR2 is SVGAGI. This CDR3 region has 15 residues. V was cut by 4 bases and J by 3 bases, with 15 bases left in between. The CDR3 spells CASSWVERGDYGYTF. The CDR3 region has the DNA TGTGCCAGCAGTTGGGTTGAGCGGGGGGACTATGGCTACACCTTC.

This chain connects TRBV9 to TRBJ2-7; no reliable D call. Germline-derived CDR1 and CDR2 are SGDLS and YYNGEE. The CDR3 has 14 residues. The V and J ends lost 3 bases and 2 bases respectively, with 12 bases between them. CDR3 in DNA: TGTGCCAGCAGCGCAACTTATCTAGCCTACGAGCAGTACTTC. Encoded protein: CASSATYLAYEQYF.